These 17 T cell receptor beta chains were all obtained from the same sample, sequenced in a study of blood T cell repertoires in COVID-19. Data came from immunoSEQ multiplex PCR; TCRdb stores just in-frame clones and leaves some out. The sample has roughly 81,000 clones, 70% to 90% seen once. Sequencing was performed on peripheral blood. The receptors were sampled from a woman of 80 years or more with COVID-19, enrolled during active disease.

The gene calls are TRBV4-3 and TRBJ2-7, with a possible D match to TRBD1 (5 bases). The CDR3 runs 14 residues. Trimming removed 4 bases from V and 3 bases from J, with 13 bases in between. Per the germline V gene, CDR1 is LGHNA and CDR2 is YSLEER. The DNA for the CDR3 is TGCGCCAGCAGCCGTGATAAGGGGTTCTACGAGCAGTACTTC. As protein: CASSRDKGFYEQYF.

In DNA form, the CDR3 reads TGTGCCAGCAGGGTGACAGGCTTAACTGGCTACACCTTC. Amino acids: CASRVTGLTGYTF. V gene TRBV6-5 combines with J gene TRBJ1-2; D is possibly TRBD1 (6 bases). Trimming removed 6 bases at V and 7 bases at J, with 15 bases between. The length of the CDR3 is 13 residues. Per the germline V gene, CDR1 is MNHEY and CDR2 is SVGAGI.

V and J are TRBV6-6 and TRBJ2-1; D might be TRBD2 (6 bases). CDR3 size: 15 residues. The germline V and J ends were trimmed by 0 bases and 3 bases, with 9 bases remaining between them. The germline V gene encodes CDR1 MNHNY and CDR2 SVGAGI (reference sequence). Here the CDR3 reads CASSYSGGVYNEQFF. The CDR3 DNA is TGTGCCAGCAGTTACTCCGGGGGAGTCTACAATGAGCAGTTCTTC.

The CDR3 protein is CAIGRTGNSNEQFF. In nucleotides, the CDR3 is TGTGCCATAGGTAGGACAGGGAATAGCAATGAGCAGTTCTTC. J is TRBJ2-1 and V is TRBV10-3, with 8 bases fitting TRBD1. The J segment lost 6 bases and the V segment lost 9 bases, leaving 10 bases of the junction unmatched. Germline values: CDR1 ENHRY, CDR2 SYGVKD. This CDR3 comprises 14 residues.

The chain has TRBV18 and TRBJ1-3; D remains ambiguous. Germline V gene data show CDR1 as KGHSH and CDR2 as LQKENI. Trimming left V 3 bases short and J 0 bases short, with 9 bases between. The CDR3 runs to 15 residues. The CDR3 is CASSPATFSGNTIYF. DNA of the CDR3: TGTGCCAGCTCACCCGCGACATTCTCTGGAAACACCATATATTTT.

This sequence joins TRBV3-1 (or the pseudogene TRBV3-2) and TRBJ2-3; a weak D match, TRBD2 (5 bases). The CDR3 loop spans 14 amino acids. V was clipped by 0 bases and J by 3 bases, with 7 bases between them. Germline V gene lookup returns CDR1 LGHDT and CDR2 YNNKEL (reference sequence). In DNA form, the CDR3 reads TGTGCCAGCAGCCAAGAGGGAGTGACAGATACGCAGTATTTT. Its protein product is CASSQEGVTDTQYF.

The V and J genes are TRBV10-3 and TRBJ2-6, with 7 positions matching TRBD1. This CDR3 has 16 residues. Germline loops: CDR1 ENHRY, CDR2 SYGVKD. The V segment lost 4 bases and the J segment 2 bases; nucleotides outside the gene matches: 5. CDR3 bases: TGTGCCATCAGTGCGGGACAGCCAACTGGGGCCAACGTCCTGACTTTC. Protein: CAISAGQPTGANVLTF.

V usage is TRBV5-1 and J usage is TRBJ2-3; a possible D gene is TRBD2 (6 bases). Germline loops: CDR1 SGHRS, CDR2 YFSETQ. The CDR3 sequence is 15 residues long. Trimming shortened V by 0 bases and J by 9 bases, and 17 bases separated the two germline ends. The CDR3 protein is CASSLDTSGGVTQYF. For the CDR3, the DNA is TGCGCCAGCAGCTTGGACACCTCCGGCGGGGTAACGCAGTATTTT.

The V and J genes are TRBV3-1 (or the pseudogene TRBV3-2) and TRBJ2-1; TRBD1 aligns across 10 bases. Germline V gives CDR1 LGHDT, CDR2 YNNKEL (reference sequence). V lost 2 bases, J lost 3 bases, and 4 bases stayed unmatched. CDR3 length equals 16 residues. CDR3 DNA: TGTGCCAGCAGCCAAACCGGGACAGGGGTCTACAATGAGCAGTTCTTC. The encoded protein is CASSQTGTGVYNEQFF.

The chain carries TRBV7-8 and TRBJ1-3; tentatively, D is TRBD1 (5 bases). The CDR3 has 15 residues. Germline assignment: CDR1 SGHVS and CDR2 FQNEAQ. V shed 1 base and J shed 0 bases, with 7 bases lying between them. The CDR3 sequence: CASSLGGGSGNTIYF. The CDR3 bases are TGTGCCAGCAGCTTAGGCGGGGGCTCTGGAAACACCATATATTTT.

This clone rates as medium-sized. J is TRBJ1-1 and V is TRBV11-2, with D tentatively TRBD1 (6 bases). Germline V CDR1 and CDR2: SGHAT, FQNNGV. V was clipped by 5 bases and J by 4 bases, with 11 bases between them. CDR3 length: 13 amino acids. As DNA, the CDR3 is TGTGCCAGCAGCCCCGGGACACCCACTGAAGCTTTCTTT. It specifies CASSPGTPTEAFF.

The chain uses TRBV10-3 and TRBJ2-7; perhaps TRBD2 as D (6 bases). Germline assignment: CDR1 ENHRY and CDR2 SYGVKD. The CDR3 is 15 residues long. V lost 6 bases and J lost 4, with 19 bases in between. This CDR3 is CAIRAGGNTGYEQYF. CDR3 coding DNA: TGTGCCATCAGAGCCGGAGGGAACACGGGTTACGAGCAGTACTTC.

The chain uses TRBV11-2 and TRBJ1-2, with a weak D call TRBD1 (6 bases). Germline CDR1 and CDR2: SGHAT and FQNNGV. The CDR3 runs to 15 residues. V lost 5 bases and J lost 4, with 17 bases in between. CDR3 protein: CASSQGQQEFYGYTF. The DNA of the CDR3 is TGTGCCAGCAGCCAAGGACAGCAAGAATTCTATGGCTACACCTTC.

The CDR3 reads CASSPLGQVGGYTF. CDR3 DNA: TGTGCCAGCTCACCCCTCGGACAGGTGGGGGGCTACACCTTC. The rearrangement joins TRBV18 to TRBJ1-2; 7 bases match TRBD1. The CDR3 runs to 14 residues. From germline, CDR1 is KGHSH and CDR2 LQKENI. V lost 3 bases to trimming and J lost 8 bases; unmatched junction nucleotides: 9.

The V gene is TRBV9, the J gene TRBJ2-3; D not certain. CDR3 length: 13 amino acids. Trimming shortened V by 6 bases and J by 0 bases, and 8 bases separated the two germline ends. Germline lookup yields CDR1 SGDLS and CDR2 YYNGEE. CDR3 DNA: TGTGCCAGCACTAGAAAAAGCACAGATACGCAGTATTTT. This translates into CASTRKSTDTQYF.

This sequence joins TRBV5-6 and TRBJ2-1; a possible D gene is TRBD2 (6 bases). V shed 4 bases and J shed 3 bases, with 14 bases lying between them. Germline assignment: CDR1 SGHDT and CDR2 YYEEEE. This CDR3 region has 15 residues. The CDR3: CASSTTSSYYNEQFF. As DNA, the CDR3 is TGTGCCAGCAGCACCACTAGCTCCTACTACAATGAGCAGTTCTTC.

The chain recombines TRBV5-4 with TRBJ2-7; TRBD2 agrees at 10 bases. This CDR3 comprises 14 residues. CDR1 and CDR2 (germline): SGHNT, YYREEE (reference sequence). J lost 6 bases, V lost 1 base, and 4 bases had no gene match. CDR3 bases: TGTGCCAGCAGCTTGTCTAGCGGGAGCCCCGAGCAGTACTTC. Encoded protein: CASSLSSGSPEQYF.